This T cell receptor beta chain came from a study of regulatory T cells in long-lasting Graves disease (dated by TCRdb to about 2021). Notes on the research overall: To count as having persistent Graves' disease, a patient had to have received antithyroid drug treatment for over 5 years with TSH receptor autoantibodies remaining persistently positive. Persistent Graves' disease patients in the clinical cohort had taken antithyroid drugs for around 11 years on average. Peripheral blood TCR sequencing and RNA sequencing compared persistent Graves' disease patients with newly diagnosed Graves' disease patients. The study was conducted in China and was registered as a clinical trial. TCR sequencing covered 13 persistent and approximately 20 newly diagnosed Graves' disease patients, around 33 samples in total. Overall results and qualifications from the work: More public clonotypes were shared among persistent patients (under 3,000) than among newly diagnosed patients (966). Preferential use of TRBV28, TRBJ1-2 and TRBJ2-5 was observed in persistent disease, whereas TRBV20-1 and TRBJ2-1 were favored in newly diagnosed disease. Only peripheral blood was studied, because thyroid tissue, the primary lesion, was inaccessible. Compared with newly diagnosed patients, persistent Graves' disease patients had lower TCR Shannon entropy and fewer highly expanded clones, which suggests clonal expansion. Sequencing and analysis were limited to the TCR beta chain. The small sample size was acknowledged by the authors as a limitation that may reduce accuracy.

The method was multiplex PCR. The sample was run on an Illumina HiSeq 4000. iRepertoire HTBI primers and Arm-PCR amplification of CDR3 regions were used to construct TCR beta libraries. Gel purification was performed on PCR products prior to sequencing. On the study's bioinformatics: Gene usage analysis of CDR3 amino acid clonotypes used the approximately 62 TRBV and fewer than 15 TRBJ segments found across samples. COPE and FqMerger were used to merge the filtered high-quality paired reads into contigs. BLAST was used to align contigs to IMGT TRBV, TRBD and TRBJ reference genes, and CDR3 was defined according to IMGT. Any clonotype with a frequency above 0.1% was counted as a highly expanded clone. Shannon entropy was used to measure repertoire diversity, and the Gini coefficient was used to measure V-J evenness. A clonotype found in more than one individual was treated as public. TCRdb handled the public reads itself, with Q25 trimming in fastp and clone calling in MiXCR, and kept productive beta chains. Rows with one shared CDR3 protein collapse into an entry with the most common genes and DNA. TCRdb, not the authors, supplied the V and J calls. For this sample the table gives around 510,000 distinct CDR3 sequences, of which 20% to 25% were detected only once. Together, the top ten hold under 9% of the sample.

The germline V gene (reference sequence) sets CDR1 to MNHEY and CDR2 to SMNVEV. Trimming removed 6 bases from V and 6 bases from J, leaving 12 bases between the germline ends. The CDR3 numbers 13 residues from cysteine through phenylalanine. Kept here is only the CDR3 DNA, which spans 39 bases and is read in frame from base 1. This clonotype was seen a few times. Its antigen remains unidentified. The record has no base qualities; no much larger clone is one base away. The sample's time point label is to be understood as: persistent/refractory GD, antithyroid drugs over 5 years with positive TRAb. For both TCR sequencing and RNA sequencing, RNA was extracted from PBMCs using TRIzol. The diagnosis of Graves' disease followed American Thyroid Association guidelines. Recruitment of patients was carried out at an endocrinology department in Xi'an, China. Each patient gave 8.5 to 9.5 milliliters of peripheral blood, collected in an EDTA anticoagulant tube. Ficoll Paque Plus density gradient separation was used to isolate PBMCs, and no further T cell sorting was performed. An Agilent 2100 Bioanalyzer and agarose gel were used to assess RNA quality, and a NanoDrop 2000 was used to measure RNA concentration.

This specimen was peripheral blood mononuclear cells (PBMCs), taken when the disease was refractory, from a patient treated with antithyroid drugs. This TCR derives from a female donor with Graves disease. Here the chain combines TRBV27 and TRBJ2-1; TRBD2 could be the D gene, as 6 bases match. CDR3 protein: CASSPSSANEQFF. The sequenced DNA: TGTGCCAGCAGCCCCTCTAGCGCCAATGAGCAGTTCTTC.